This T cell receptor beta chain was found in a study of shared clonotypes between healthy human individuals. TCRdb's copy holds only in-frame clones and misses some; the assay was immunoSEQ multiplex PCR. The table shows about 2 million clones, with about 95% occurring only once. This CDR3 comprises 15 residues. Trimming cost V 5 bases and J 3 bases; bases outside gene matches: 5. Germline CDR1 SGHKS, CDR2 YYEKEE (reference sequence). This clone came up once. Naive CD8 cells, CD45RO-negative and positively selected for CCR7, excluded terminally differentiated effector memory CD45RA+ cells. The rearrangement joins TRBV5-5 to TRBJ2-7, with 13 positions matching TRBD2. The sequencing sample was made of naive CD8+ T cells sorted from blood. The clonotype was recovered from a man aged 18 to 30 in good health. The CDR3 spells CASSWTSGGVYEQYF. The DNA for the CDR3 is TGTGCCAGCAGTTGGACTAGCGGGGGAGTCTACGAGCAGTACTTC.